The 8 T cell receptor beta chains below all came from one sample that was sequenced in a study of blood T cell repertoires in COVID-19. The method was immunoSEQ multiplex PCR; TCRdb's version includes in-frame clones alone and lacks a portion of them. Found here are roughly 350,000 clones, 75% to 90% of them singletons; the top ten hold just under 6.5%. Sequenced: peripheral blood. All receptors come from a woman between 45 and 60 years old with COVID-19, enrolled during active disease.

V and J are TRBV27 and TRBJ1-1; 11 nucleotides align to TRBD1. From germline, CDR1 is MNHEY and CDR2 SMNVEV (reference sequence). The CDR3 is 15 amino acids. Trimming cost V 2 bases and J 4 bases; bases outside gene matches: 3. CDR3 amino acids: CASSLVGTGGTEAFF. The CDR3 bases are TGTGCCAGCAGTTTAGTTGGGACAGGGGGCACTGAAGCTTTCTTT.

The J gene is TRBJ2-1, the V gene TRBV6-5, with 13 bases matching TRBD2. The CDR3 runs 15 residues. The V and J ends lost 6 bases and 5 bases, in that order; junction bases with no gene match: 4. CDR1 and CDR2 from the germline V gene are MNHEY and SVGAGI. The CDR3 nucleotides read TGTGCCAGCAGCCGGGGGACTAGCGGGAACAATGAGCAGTTCTTC. Translated: CASSRGTSGNNEQFF.

This chain connects TRBV5-6 to TRBJ2-1; 7 bases match TRBD2. V lost 2 bases, J lost 2 bases, and 1 base stayed unmatched. CDR1 SGHDT and CDR2 YYEEEE come from the germline V gene. The CDR3 loop spans 14 amino acids. CDR3 sequence: CASSFGGTYNEQFF. The CDR3 coding sequence is TGTGCCAGCAGCTTCGGGGGGACCTACAATGAGCAGTTCTTC.

The CDR3 nucleotides read TGCGCCAGCAGTCATCCGGACAGGGGGCGCAACTACGAGCAGTACTTC. Translating it yields CASSHPDRGRNYEQYF. The chain combines TRBV23-1 with TRBJ2-7; 11 bases fit TRBD1. TRBV23-1 is an ORF, and what it does is uncertain. J lost 3 bases, V lost 3 bases, and 7 bases had no gene match. The CDR3 sequence is 16 residues long.

V and J are TRBV5-1 and TRBJ2-7; a weak D match, TRBD1 (6 bases). Germline V CDR1 and CDR2: SGHRS, YFSETQ. Deletions cut 3 bases from V and 3 bases from J, with 13 bases between. This CDR3 has 14 residues. CDR3: CASSSTTGVYEQYF. CDR3 coding DNA: TGCGCCAGCAGCTCGACGACAGGCGTCTACGAGCAGTACTTC.

CDR3 bases: TGTGCCTGGCAGACAGGGGCCTACGAGCAGTACTTC. Translated, it gives CAWQTGAYEQYF. V usage is TRBV30 and J usage is TRBJ2-7; 8 bases are a match to TRBD1. The CDR3 runs 12 residues. CDR1 is GTSNPN, CDR2 SVGIG, per germline (reference sequence). V lost 5 bases and J lost 2; bases outside the gene matches: 2. Together with reference TRBV30 and TRBJ2-7, the CDR3 gives the full variable domain: SQTIHQWPATLVQPVGSPLSLECTVEGTSNPNLYWYRQAAGRGLQLLFYSVGIGQISSEVPQNLSASRPQDRQFILSSKKLLLSDSGFYLCAWQTGAYEQYFGPGTRLTVT.

J is TRBJ2-1 and V is TRBV7-6, with D perhaps TRBD1 (6 bases). V was trimmed by 4 bases and J by 7 bases, leaving 17 bases between them. The CDR3 covers 15 residues. The V gene's germline CDR1 is SGHVS and CDR2 FNYEAQ. This CDR3 reads CASSSRYRDTNEQFF. CDR3 in DNA: TGTGCCAGCAGCTCTCGCTACAGGGATACGAATGAGCAGTTCTTC.

The rearrangement uses TRBV9 and TRBJ1-1; D gene ambiguous. Trimming removed 3 bases from V and 0 bases from J, with 6 bases in between. CDR3 size: 13 residues. Per the germline V gene, CDR1 is SGDLS and CDR2 is YYNGEE. The CDR3 coding sequence is TGTGCCAGCAGCGAAACAGTGAACACTGAAGCTTTCTTT. It translates to CASSETVNTEAFF.